This TCR beta chain derives from a study of beta chain features in type 1 diabetes. The wider study: Healthy donors and patients had similar age, gender and cell yields. Across all samples, about 100 million sorted cells were examined.

This clone was seen only a few times. What it binds is unknown. Other DNA sequences within the sample encode an identical CDR3. Study-wide results and limits: Within each of all four CD4+ subsets, Type 1 diabetes patients had TCRB CDR3s that were moderately but significantly shorter.

Since all of the isolated RNA was reverse transcribed, expressed TCRB transcripts were what got sequenced. The data were produced by immunoSEQ multiplex PCR, yet TCRdb's version contains in-frame clones alone and is incomplete. The sample comprises 600,000 to 700,000 clones, about an eighth of which are singletons, and about 0.02% rests with the top ten. The specimen was naive CD4+ T cells from blood. The TCR sequence derives from a man between 18 and 29 years old with type 1 diabetes.

In nucleotides, the CDR3 is TGTGCCAGCAGCTTAGGACAGGGGTATGGCTACACCTTC. This translates into CASSLGQGYGYTF. The J gene is TRBJ1-2, the V gene TRBV7-9; 8 bases match TRBD1. Per the germline V gene, CDR1 is SEHNR and CDR2 is FQNEAQ (reference sequence). V was clipped by 1 base and J by 5 bases; unmatched bases: 0. The CDR3 loop spans 13 amino acids.